This is a list of T cell receptor beta chains from one sample in a study of CD8+ T cells in alopecia areata. Sequencing used immunoSEQ multiplex PCR; TCRdb keeps in-frame clones, though not all of them. Of roughly 180,000 clones listed, 45% to 75% were seen once; the top ten hold less than 3.5%. The sequences come from CD4+ T cells sorted from blood, collected at week 4, from a patient treated with tofacitinib. These receptors were taken from a human donor with alopecia areata. Each CDR3 is given with its conserved first and last residue. The D gene is left open where the match is weak. Rows may omit the clone size; those that give it use once, few, many or a size class.

d_call clone_size j_call v_call cdr3_nt cdr3_aa
- - TRBJ1-6 TRBV7-8 TGTGCCAGCAGGGCAACACGGAGCTCCTATAATTCACCCCTCCACTTT CASRATRSSYNSPLHF
TRBD1 - TRBJ1-2 TRBV4-3 TGCGCCAGCAGCCAAGAATACTCAGGGGGCGCATTCTATGGCTACACCTTC CASSQEYSGGAFYGYTF
- once TRBJ2-3 TRBV5-1 TGCGCCAGCAGCTTGGTACCGGGGATCACAGATACGCAGTATTTT CASSLVPGITDTQYF
- few TRBJ2-5 TRBV4-1 TGCGCCAGCAGCCAACCACCCTCGGGGTCTCAAGAGACCCAGTACTTC CASSQPPSGSQETQYF
TRBD1 - TRBJ1-1 TRBV4-1 TGCGCCAGCAGCCTAGGACAGGGAGGGTACACTGAAGCTTTCTTT CASSLGQGGYTEAFF
- - TRBJ2-7 TRBV30 TGTGCCTGGAGTGGGGTTCAGGCCTACGAGCAGTACTTC CAWSGVQAYEQYF
- - TRBJ2-1 TRBV10-3 TGTGCCATCAGTGAGGAGGTGCTTTTCTTC CAISEEVLFF
TRBD2 once TRBJ2-5 TRBV13 TGTGCCAGCAGCCCCATAGGGACTAGCGGGACGGAGACCCAGTACTTC CASSPIGTSGTETQYF
TRBD2 - TRBJ2-3 TRBV10-3 TGTGCCATCAGGGGGACTAGCGGGGATTCTAGCACAGATACGCAGTATTTT CAIRGTSGDSSTDTQYF
- - TRBJ2-5 TRBV29-1 TGCAGCGAATCGTACAGGGCCGGGGAGACCCAGTACTTC CSESYRAGETQYF
- - TRBJ2-6 TRBV9 TGTGCCAGCAGCGTAGCACAGGGCTCTGGGGCCAACGTCCTGACTTTC CASSVAQGSGANVLTF
TRBD2 - TRBJ2-1 TRBV4-1 TGCGCCAGCAGCCAAGAGTTTATGGGGGGGAGTTCCGAGCAGTTCTTC CASSQEFMGGSSEQFF
- - TRBJ1-2 TRBV30 TGTGCCTGGACTCCCGCCGGGAACTATGGCTACACCTTC CAWTPAGNYGYTF
- - TRBJ2-3 TRBV5-1 TGCGCCAGCAGCCCTAGGAGTACTAGCACAGATACGCAGTATTTT CASSPRSTSTDTQYF
TRBD1 - TRBJ1-6 TRBV27 TGTGCCAGCAGGGACAGGAGTCGGGCACCCCTCCACTTT CASRDRSRAPLHF
- - TRBJ2-4 TRBV15 TGTGCCACCAGCAGAGATAGGGTTCAAAACATTCAGTACTTC CATSRDRVQNIQYF
- - TRBJ2-5 TRBV7-2 TGTGCCAGCAGCTTCGGGACGGAGACCCAGTACTTC CASSFGTETQYF
- - TRBJ1-6 TRBV25-1 TGTGCCAGCAGTGATCGGGTGGCTGGGAATTCACCCCTCCACTTT CASSDRVAGNSPLHF
- - TRBJ1-5 TRBV29-1 TGCAGCGTTGGGGTTAATAGCAATCAGCCCCAGCATTTT CSVGVNSNQPQHF
- - TRBJ2-2 TRBV7-2 TGTGCCAGCAGTGAAGGCGGGACAGCAAACACCGGGGAGCTGTTTTTT CASSEGGTANTGELFF
TRBD1 - TRBJ1-5 TRBV30 TGTGCCTGGAGCACTCCCCGGGGACAGCACAATCAGCCCCAGCATTTT CAWSTPRGQHNQPQHF
- - TRBJ1-5 TRBV7-9 TGTGCCAGCAGCTCTTTTGCGGGGGAGCGCCAGCATTTT CASSSFAGERQHF
- - TRBJ1-1 TRBV28 TGTGCCAGCAGTTCCGGGGGAGCGTTTGGTGCTTTCTTT CASSSGGAFGAFF
TRBD2 - TRBJ2-1 TRBV19 TGTGCCAGTAGTTCCAGCGGGGGGGCCAATGAGCAGTTCTTC CASSSSGGANEQFF
- - TRBJ2-1 TRBV7-2 TGTGCCAGCAGCTTAAACGGATACAATGAGCAGTTCTTC CASSLNGYNEQFF
- - TRBJ2-3 TRBV5-4 TGTGCCAGCCCTTTTCTGCCGGCAGATACGCAGTATTTT CASPFLPADTQYF
- - TRBJ2-7 TRBV5-1 TGCGCCAGCAGCTTGGCGGTCTCCAGCTCCTACGAGCAGTACTTC CASSLAVSSSYEQYF
TRBD1 - TRBJ2-5 TRBV7-9 TGTGCCAGCAGTCCAGGGGGTGGTCAAGAGACCCAGTACTTC CASSPGGGQETQYF
- - TRBJ2-5 TRBV29-1 TGCAGCGTTGAAGGGGGGGCTGGAGAGACCCAGTACTTC CSVEGGAGETQYF
- - TRBJ1-5 TRBV30 TGTGCCTGGTCGAAGGGTCAGCCCCAGCATTTT CAWSKGQPQHF
- - TRBJ1-4 TRBV4-3 TGCGCCAGCAGCCAAGATACAGGGACTAATGAAAAACTGTTTTTT CASSQDTGTNEKLFF